What follows are 13 T cell receptor beta chains derived from one specimen sequenced in a study of graft-versus-host responses after intestinal transplantation. The protocol was immunoSEQ multiplex PCR, while the TCRdb copy is restricted to in-frame clones and leaves out a portion. The table shows around 50,000 clones, with around 90% occurring only once. These TCRs are of unknown antigen specificity. Sequences were derived from unstimulated CD4+ T cells sorted from spleen or lymph node cells, sampled before transplant. These receptors were obtained from a human donor who was the organ donor for an intestinal transplant.

This clone was seen once. The chain has TRBV19 and TRBJ1-3, with TRBD1 as a possible D gene (5 bases). V lost 10 bases, J lost 0 bases, and 13 bases lay in between. Germline values: CDR1 LNHDA, CDR2 SQIVND (reference sequence). The CDR3 has 14 amino acids. CDR3 residues: CATRDKLSGNTIYF. Here the CDR3 DNA reads TGTGCCACCAGGGATAAACTCTCTGGAAACACCATATATTTT.

V is TRBV27 and J is TRBJ2-5; D is perhaps TRBD2 (5 bases). CDR3 length: 14 residues. Deletions cut 4 bases from V and 4 bases from J, with 13 bases between. CDR1 MNHEY and CDR2 SMNVEV come from the germline V gene (reference sequence). CDR3 DNA: TGTGCCAGCAGTTCGGTCGGGGTACCAGAGACCCAGTACTTC. It yields the protein CASSSVGVPETQYF.

V and J are TRBV5-1 and TRBJ2-7, with D maybe TRBD2 (6 bases). Germline CDR1 reads SGHRS; CDR2 reads YFSETQ. Trimming removed 4 bases at V and 3 bases at J, with 17 bases between. The CDR3 totals 15 residues. CDR3: CASSGVGLPHYEQYF. The CDR3, as DNA: TGCGCCAGCAGCGGGGTGGGACTCCCGCACTACGAGCAGTACTTC.

The chain combines TRBV6-5 with TRBJ1-5; D call uncertain. Trimming took off 7 bases at V and 4 bases at J, with 11 bases between the two ends. CDR1 MNHEY and CDR2 SVGAGI come from the germline V gene. The CDR3 is 13 amino acids. CDR3 coding DNA: TGTGCCAGCACCGGGTCGAGGAATCAGCCCCAGCATTTT. Amino acids: CASTGSRNQPQHF.

CDR3 in amino acids: CASSVALAGGPPNTGELFF. The CDR3 nucleotides are TGTGCCAGCAGCGTAGCACTAGCGGGAGGACCTCCGAACACCGGGGAGCTGTTTTTT. The chain has TRBV9 and TRBJ2-2, with 12 bases matching TRBD2. The CDR3 has 19 residues. V was pared by 0 bases and J by 0 bases, with 6 bases of the junction left unmatched. Germline assignment: CDR1 SGDLS and CDR2 YYNGEE. The full variable domain, with the rest looked up from reference TRBV9 and TRBJ2-2, is DSGVTQTPKHLITATGQRVTLRCSPRSGDLSVYWYQQSLDQGLQFLIQYYNGEERAKGNILERFSAQQFPDLHSELNLSSLELGDSALYFCASSVALAGGPPNTGELFFGEGSRLTVL.

The chain employs TRBV7-9 and TRBJ2-1, with 12 positions matching TRBD2. The CDR3 has 18 residues. V was clipped by 4 bases and J by 3 bases; unmatched bases: 10. Germline lookup yields CDR1 SEHNR and CDR2 FQNEAQ (reference sequence). The CDR3 here is CASSSAETSGRVYNEQFF. The CDR3, as DNA: TGTGCCAGCAGCTCCGCAGAGACTAGCGGGAGAGTCTACAATGAGCAGTTCTTC.

CDR3 in amino acids: CASSSPGLAATGEQFF. The CDR3 coding sequence is TGTGCCAGCAGTTCGCCGGGACTAGCGGCGACCGGTGAGCAGTTCTTC. The chain combines TRBV28 with TRBJ2-1; 11 bases map to TRBD2. CDR3 length: 16 amino acids. Per germline, CDR1 MDHEN and CDR2 SYDVKM. V was clipped by 4 bases and J by 9 bases; unmatched bases: 11. Filled out from reference TRBV28 and TRBJ2-1, the complete variable domain reads DVKVTQSSRYLVKRTGEKVFLECVQDMDHENMFWYRQDPGLGLRLIYFSYDVKMKEKGDIPEGYSVSREKKERFSLILESASTNQTSMYLCASSSPGLAATGEQFFGPGTRLTVL.

This chain uses TRBV18 with TRBJ2-1; TRBD1 matches 9 bases. After removal of 1 base from V and 4 bases from J, the junction contained 5 bases not matched to a gene. The CDR3 consists of 16 residues. Germline V gives CDR1 KGHSH, CDR2 LQKENI. DNA of the CDR3: TGTGCCAGCTCACCACAGGACAGGGGCTCTTACAATGAGCAGTTCTTC. Amino acids: CASSPQDRGSYNEQFF.

V gene TRBV7-6 combines with J gene TRBJ2-5; D is uncertain. Trimming stripped 1 base from V and 6 bases from J, with 3 bases between. This CDR3 region has 11 residues. Germline V gives CDR1 SGHVS, CDR2 FNYEAQ. This CDR3 is CASSLDKTQYF. In DNA, the CDR3 is TGTGCCAGCAGCTTAGACAAGACCCAGTACTTC.

V gene TRBV2 combines with J gene TRBJ2-5; TRBD1 aligns across 9 bases. V shed 7 bases, J shed 2 bases, and the junction held 2 bases outside the gene matches. The CDR3 consists of 13 residues. CDR1 and CDR2 (germline): SNHLY, FYNNEI. The CDR3 loop reads CASTGQGQETQYF. In nucleotides, the CDR3 is TGTGCCAGCACGGGACAGGGACAAGAGACCCAGTACTTC.

J is TRBJ1-2 and V is TRBV7-9; possible D gene TRBD1, 5 bases. This CDR3 contains 14 residues. The germline CDR1 and CDR2 sequences are SEHNR and FQNEAQ (reference sequence). V was pared by 5 bases and J by 8 bases, with 18 bases between. The chain's CDR3 is CASSLGVDINGYTF. As DNA, the CDR3 is TGTGCCAGCAGCCTAGGCGTGGACATCAACGGCTACACCTTC.

The chain carries TRBV4-1 and TRBJ2-5; a weak D match, TRBD1 (6 bases). V was clipped by 6 bases and J by 4 bases, with 18 bases between them. This CDR3 spans 15 amino acids. Germline loops: CDR1 MGHRA, CDR2 YSYEKL. The CDR3 DNA reads as TGCGCCAGCAGTCCTCTTAGCTTCAGGGGAGAGACCCAGTACTTC. It codes for CASSPLSFRGETQYF.

V is TRBV7-2 and J is TRBJ2-1; D unresolved. The V gene's germline CDR1 is SGHTA and CDR2 FQGNSA. The CDR3 contains 14 residues. Trimming took off 3 bases at V and 3 bases at J, with 9 bases between the two ends. The CDR3 DNA follows: TGTGCCAGCAGCTTGATTCAGGTCTACAATGAGCAGTTCTTC. Its translation is CASSLIQVYNEQFF.